Presented here are 2 T cell receptor beta chains from one specimen sequenced in a study of neurological immune-mediated disorders (dated by TCRdb to the late 2010s). The library was made by 5' RACE. Sequencing was carried out with an Illumina HiSeq 2500. Starting from the raw public reads, TCRdb applied fastp trimming at Q25, assembled clones with MiXCR and retained in-frame beta chains. CDR3 protein duplicates are merged, each entry listing the most common genes and DNA. The sample data list fewer than 30,000 distinct CDR3 sequences, and under 25% of these were observed just once. Of the sample, 16% falls within the top ten clones. Sequenced: PBMCs. All receptors derive from a woman aged 60-75 years in good health.

J is TRBJ1-5 and V is TRBV7-8; TRBD1 is a possible D gene (6 bases). Per the germline V gene, CDR1 is SGHVS and CDR2 is FQNEAQ. V shed 2 bases and J shed 0 bases, with 14 bases lying between them. The CDR3 consists of 17 residues. The CDR3 is CASSLSSGDYSNQPQHF. CDR3 bases: TGTGCCAGCAGCTTATCGTCAGGGGATTATAGCAATCAGCCCCAGCATTTT.

This clonotype was seen ten or more times. This chain uses TRBV5-5 with TRBJ1-5, with D maybe TRBD1 (6 bases). The CDR3 loop spans 14 amino acids. Germline V gene lookup returns CDR1 SGHKS and CDR2 YYEKEE (reference sequence). V lost 3 bases to trimming and J lost 4 bases, with 11 bases between them. CDR3 sequence: CASSSFGQNQPQHF. CDR3 DNA sequence: TGTGCCAGCAGCTCGTTCGGACAGAATCAGCCCCAGCATTTT.